This TCR beta chain appears in the sequencing data of a study of molecular identifiers for immune sequencing clone quantification (dated by TCRdb to 2016 to 2019). For the wider study: For a replicate experiment, RNA from roughly 18,000 or 92,000 naive CD8 T cells was divided into five aliquots, and four of the five aliquots were sequenced. CD8 T cells were used in a methods study to benchmark molecular-identifier clustering-based TCR repertoire sequencing (MIDCIRS) and TCR RNA copy counting. The investigation overall reported the following: Modeling indicated about 3 TCR RNA copies recovered per cell, compared with about 9.7 by digital PCR, which implies a capture efficiency of about 27%. Clones above 20 RNA copies held over 98% of molecules in CMV-specific effector cells but under 1% in naive cells. Spiked-in Jurkat TCR RNA equal to a single cell's worth was reported to be detectable even within 1,100,000 naive CD8 T cells. The naive libraries included spiked-in Jurkat TCR RNA (around 10 copies' worth), and this RNA is not part of the donor repertoire. When barcode sub-clustering was not used, chimeric consensus sequences inflated TCR diversity, with chimeras reaching as high as 47%. Highly expanded clone sizes could be underestimated if identical TCR molecules share a barcode.

As concerns this clonotype: The antigen it recognizes is unknown. Mismatch with germline at one junction end may stem from a read error.

Looking up the germline V gene yields CDR1 LGHNT and CDR2 FRNRAP. From cysteine to phenylalanine, the CDR3 is 15 amino acids long. Only the CDR3 portion is preserved as DNA: 45 bases, with reading frame beginning at the first base. Library preparation employed PCR. Sequencing relied on an Illumina HiSeq 4000. Preparation of bulk TCR libraries followed a previously described approach, with the TCR primers listed in Table S5. The Qiagen AllPrep DNA/RNA kit was used to purify total RNA. Before any analysis, reads coming from multiple sequencing runs of the same library were combined into one pool. Concerning the study's data processing: Only reads with exact TCR constant sequence were kept, trimmed to 150 nt, and grouped by their 12-nt molecular barcodes. Within each barcode group, reads were sub-clustered at a 15% Levenshtein threshold, and quality-weighted consensus sequences were built per RNA molecule. Non-functional sequences were discarded, and so were lower-count sequences lying one edit away from another sequence. Barcode sub-clusters with fewer than 20% of the maximum read count were removed, based on fitting two negative binomial distributions. Through fastp at Q25 and MiXCR, TCRdb rebuilt clones from the public reads, retaining in-frame beta chains. Every distinct CDR3 protein forms one entry, paired with its most common genes and DNA. The V and J calls here are based on TCRdb, not the publication. In all, the sample holds some 320,000 distinct CDR3 sequences, and about 21% of those were seen once. The top ten constitute roughly 0.86% of the sample.

Libraries of naive CD8 T cells were built from about 21,000 to 970,000 sorted cells, with 10%, 30% or 50% of the purified RNA used. On a BD FACSAria II, naive CD8 T cells were FACS-sorted as CD8+CD4-CCR7+CD45RA+ and collected into RLT Plus buffer. To test detection sensitivity, Jurkat RNA equal to around 11 TCR copies was added to samples of about 17,000-1,100,000 naive CD8 T cells. Enrichment of CD8 T cells was performed with RosetteSep CD8+ T Cell Enrichment Cocktail and Ficoll-Paque, after which ACK red cell lysis was carried out. The chain employs TRBV12-5 and TRBJ1-1; TRBD1 aligns with 7 central bases. Input material: naive CD8+ T cells from blood, with Jurkat cell RNA spiked in. The cell subset or site label, read with the paper, signifies: FACS-sorted CD8+CD4-CCR7+CD45RA+ naive T cells. The receptor's source is a human donor in good health. Some libraries in this study had Jurkat cell RNA spiked in. The DNA reads TGCGCTAGTGGTTTGGAAGGGGGCCGGAACACTGAAGCTTTCTTT. This gives the protein CASGLEGGRNTEAFF. With all but the CDR3 taken from the reference TRBV12-5 and TRBJ1-1 genes, the full variable domain is: DARVTQTPRHKVTEMGQEVTMRCQPILGHNTVFWYRQTMMQGLELLAYFRNRAPLDDSGMPKDRFSAEMPDATLATLKIQPSEPRDSAVYFCASGLEGGRNTEAFFGQGTRLTVV.